A single sample is the source of the 25 T cell receptor beta chains below, sequenced in a study of siplizumab effects on memory and regulatory T cells (dated by TCRdb to about 2019). The library was made by the immunoSEQ multiplex PCR assay. TCRdb mirrors the immuneACCESS table, restricted to in-frame sequences. Some clones are absent from its copies; in checked studies, under half trace to an unresolved V gene, and the reason for the others is unknown. Present in this sample are about 100,000 clones, nearly 95% of which were seen just once. The ten largest clones represent 12% of the sample. The specimen was non-Treg CD4+ T cells sorted from blood. The cell subset or site label, read with the paper, signifies: FACS-sorted unstimulated CD4+ non-regulatory T cells. These TCRs come from a human donor in good health.

V usage is TRBV6-1 and J usage is TRBJ2-1; 8 bases are a match to TRBD2. The germline V gene encodes CDR1 MNHNS and CDR2 SASEGT. The CDR3 contains 14 residues. Trimming took 2 bases from V and 7 from J; bases not matched to a gene: 4. CDR3 loop: CASSELLAGNEQFF. The CDR3 nucleotides are TGTGCCAGCAGTGAACTCTTAGCGGGAAATGAGCAGTTCTTC.

This chain uses TRBV27 with TRBJ1-2, with D unresolved. Per germline, CDR1 MNHEY and CDR2 SMNVEV (reference sequence). This CDR3 is built from 13 residues. V was shortened by 0 bases and J by 6 bases, with 8 bases between the two germline ends. CDR3 loop: CASSLSGIDGYTF. CDR3 DNA: TGTGCCAGCAGTTTATCAGGGATCGATGGCTACACCTTC.

The chain has TRBV6-5 and TRBJ2-1, with 8 nucleotides matching TRBD2. CDR3 size: 15 residues. CDR1 and CDR2 (germline): MNHEY, SVGAGI. J was trimmed by 4 bases and V by 5 bases; bases with no gene match: 7. CDR3 loop: CASSGSGRGYNEQFF. The CDR3 DNA sequence: TGTGCCAGCAGTGGGAGCGGGAGAGGTTACAATGAGCAGTTCTTC.

V is TRBV29-1 and J is TRBJ1-6; D remains unclear. V lost 7 bases, J lost 0 bases, and 7 bases lay in between. CDR1 and CDR2 (germline): SQVTM, ANQGSEA. CDR3 length: 13 residues. The CDR3 spells CSASSSYNSPLHF. CDR3 nucleotides: TGCAGCGCCTCAAGCTCCTATAATTCACCCCTCCACTTT.

CDR3: CASSFTPNQPQHF. The CDR3 nucleotides are TGTGCCAGTAGTTTTACACCGAATCAGCCCCAGCATTTT. V gene TRBV19 combines with J gene TRBJ1-5, with D unresolved. This CDR3 is built from 13 residues. V gave up 5 bases and J gave up 4 bases, with 9 bases separating them. Germline CDR1 reads LNHDA; CDR2 reads SQIVND (reference sequence).

The chain employs TRBV28 and TRBJ1-2; no clear D. The germline V gene encodes CDR1 MDHEN and CDR2 SYDVKM. The V end was cut by 7 bases, the J end by 5 bases, with 11 bases between. The CDR3 is made up of 12 amino acids. The CDR3 here is CASTLEPYGYTF. CDR3 nucleotides: TGTGCCAGCACCCTAGAACCGTATGGCTACACCTTC.

Regarding this clone: Other DNA variants within this sample encode the same CDR3. The genes are TRBV7-9 and TRBJ2-5; D is ambiguous. Trimming removed 1 base from V and 2 bases from J, with 2 bases in between. The CDR3 is made up of 12 amino acids. Per germline, CDR1 SEHNR and CDR2 FQNEAQ (reference sequence). This chain's CDR3 is CASSLGQETQYF. CDR3 nucleotides: TGTGCCAGCAGCTTAGGTCAAGAGACCCAGTACTTC.

The chain uses TRBV19 and TRBJ2-3; 15 nucleotides align to TRBD2. The CDR3 runs to 17 residues. In germline, CDR1 is LNHDA, CDR2 SQIVND (reference sequence). With V trimmed by 3 bases and J by 9 bases, 10 bases remained unmatched. CDR3 in DNA: TGTGCCAGTAGTATTGCGGGGACTAGCGGGAGGAGGGGCACGCAGTATTTT. Translation: CASSIAGTSGRRGTQYF.

V gene TRBV30 combines with J gene TRBJ2-1, with 8 bases that match TRBD1. Trimming at V came to 7 bases and at J to 2 bases, leaving 4 bases not matched to a gene. CDR1 and CDR2 (germline): GTSNPN, SVGIG (reference sequence). The CDR3 loop spans 13 amino acids. Here the CDR3 DNA reads TGTGCCTTACAGGGGGTCGCCTACAATGAGCAGTTCTTC. Protein: CALQGVAYNEQFF.

The V gene is TRBV29-1, the J gene TRBJ1-4, with TRBD1 as a possible D gene (5 bases). This CDR3 contains 14 residues. V lost 6 bases and J lost 0, with 11 bases in between. Germline CDR1 and CDR2: SQVTM and ANQGSEA. CDR3 nucleotides: TGCAGCGTAACCGGGGGGGCAACTAATGAAAAACTGTTTTTT. The encoded protein is CSVTGGATNEKLFF.

The chain uses TRBV6-5 and TRBJ2-5, with 8 bases lining up with TRBD1. The CDR3 runs to 15 residues. Germline CDR1 reads MNHEY; CDR2 reads SVGAGI. The V and J ends lost 6 bases and 5 bases, in that order; junction bases with no gene match: 11. CDR3 sequence reads: CASRPTGGRGETQYF. The DNA for the CDR3 is TGTGCCAGCAGACCTACAGGGGGTAGGGGGGAGACCCAGTACTTC.

This clone was observed a single time. The chain links TRBV5-1 to TRBJ2-2, with D possibly matching TRBD2 (6 bases). The CDR3 is 17 amino acids. The germline gives CDR1 SGHRS, CDR2 YFSETQ. V lost 3 bases, J lost 0 bases, and 15 bases lay in between. The CDR3 region has the DNA TGCGCCAGCAGCTATGCGGGACGGCCTTCGAACACCGGGGAGCTGTTTTTT. Translated, it gives CASSYAGRPSNTGELFF.

The V and J genes are TRBV7-2 and TRBJ2-1; 12 bases agree with TRBD2. The trim removed 2 bases at V and 4 bases at J, leaving 0 bases unmatched. Germline-derived CDR1 and CDR2 are SGHTA and FQGNSA. CDR3 length: 15 amino acids. The CDR3 protein is CASSLLAGGYNEQFF. CDR3 bases: TGTGCCAGCAGCTTACTAGCGGGAGGGTACAATGAGCAGTTCTTC.

This clone appeared once. The chain links TRBV28 to TRBJ2-3, with 11 bases that match TRBD2. Trimming cost V 6 bases and J 5 bases; bases outside gene matches: 4. This CDR3 has 14 residues. Germline-derived CDR1 and CDR2 are MDHEN and SYDVKM. CDR3 nucleotides: TGTGCCAGCAGGCTAGCGGGAGGAGGAGATACGCAGTATTTT. It translates to CASRLAGGGDTQYF. Full variable domain (rest looked up from reference TRBV28 and TRBJ2-3): DVKVTQSSRYLVKRTGEKVFLECVQDMDHENMFWYRQDPGLGLRLIYFSYDVKMKEKGDIPEGYSVSREKKERFSLILESASTNQTSMYLCASRLAGGGDTQYFGPGTRLTVL.

J is TRBJ1-1 and V is TRBV30; D is uncertain. Trimming took off 3 bases at V and 1 base at J, with 12 bases between the two ends. The CDR3 is 14 amino acids. Germline loops: CDR1 GTSNPN, CDR2 SVGIG (reference sequence). CDR3 nucleotides: TGTGCCTGGAGGAGGAAACAGACGAACACTGAAGCTTTCTTT. It yields the protein CAWRRKQTNTEAFF.

The genes are TRBV19 and TRBJ2-1; D gene unclear. Trimming shortened V by 3 bases and J by 7 bases, and 13 bases separated the two germline ends. This CDR3 contains 14 residues. Germline-derived CDR1 and CDR2 are LNHDA and SQIVND (reference sequence). CDR3 nucleotides: TGTGCCAGTAGTATTAGTCACAACGTTAATGAGCAGTTCTTC. Its protein is CASSISHNVNEQFF. Complete variable domain (other parts from reference TRBV19 and TRBJ2-1): DGGITQSPKYLFRKEGQNVTLSCEQNLNHDAMYWYRQDPGQGLRLIYYSQIVNDFQKGDIAEGYSVSREKKESFPLTVTSAQKNPTAFYLCASSISHNVNEQFFGPGTRLTVL.

V gene TRBV7-2 combines with J gene TRBJ2-1; 11 bases map to TRBD2. The J segment lost 9 bases and the V segment lost 5 bases, leaving 12 bases of the junction unmatched. CDR3 length: 16 amino acids. The germline gives CDR1 SGHTA, CDR2 FQGNSA. Written as DNA, the CDR3 is TGTGCCAGCAGCCCCAGGCCGGCTAGCGGGGGGTTTGAGCAGTTCTTC. This sequence encodes CASSPRPASGGFEQFF.

This clone was seen just once. The genes are TRBV5-1 and TRBJ2-1; 11 bases map to TRBD2. V was pared by 0 bases and J by 4 bases, with 6 bases of the junction left unmatched. CDR3 length: 17 residues. Germline-derived CDR1 and CDR2 are SGHRS and YFSETQ. CDR3 sequence reads: CASSLAVGTSGYNEQFF. CDR3 nucleotide sequence: TGCGCCAGCAGCTTGGCCGTAGGGACTAGCGGTTACAATGAGCAGTTCTTC.

V usage is TRBV4-3 and J usage is TRBJ2-7; 8 bases fit TRBD1. V was clipped by 1 base and J by 0 bases; unmatched bases: 2. This CDR3 region has 15 residues. The germline V gene encodes CDR1 LGHNA and CDR2 YSLEER. The CDR3 sequence is CASSQGQGFSYEQYF. The CDR3 coding sequence is TGCGCCAGCAGCCAAGGACAGGGGTTCTCCTACGAGCAGTACTTC.

V gene TRBV6-5 combines with J gene TRBJ2-1; D unresolved. Germline CDR1 reads MNHEY; CDR2 reads SVGAGI. V gave up 2 bases and J gave up 4 bases, with 12 bases separating them. The CDR3 length is 15 residues. CDR3 DNA: TGTGCCAGCAGTTACATGGGATTAGGTTACAATGAGCAGTTCTTC. Translating gives CASSYMGLGYNEQFF.

The chain joins TRBV10-3 to TRBJ1-1; the match to TRBD1 covers 8 bases. After removal of 6 bases from V and 4 bases from J, the junction contained 4 bases not matched to a gene. From germline, CDR1 is ENHRY and CDR2 SYGVKD. The CDR3 sequence is 13 residues long. The DNA for the CDR3 is TGTGCCATCAGGGACAGGGTAGGCACTGAAGCTTTCTTT. This gives the protein CAIRDRVGTEAFF.

The V gene is TRBV30, the J gene TRBJ2-2; 7 bases line up with TRBD1. V was clipped by 4 bases and J by 0 bases; unmatched bases: 5. The CDR3 totals 15 residues. Looked up from germline, CDR1 is GTSNPN and CDR2 is SVGIG (reference sequence). The CDR3 nucleotides are TGTGCCTGGAAGAGCAGGGGGACGAACACCGGGGAGCTGTTTTTT. Its translation is CAWKSRGTNTGELFF.

The CDR3 bases are TGTGCCAGTAGTACCAGTTTTAGTAATGAAAAACTGTTTTTT. This sequence encodes CASSTSFSNEKLFF. The chain has TRBV19 and TRBJ1-4; D is ambiguous. Trimming took 4 bases from V and 4 from J, leaving 10 bases between them. The CDR3 length is 14 residues. Per germline, CDR1 LNHDA and CDR2 SQIVND (reference sequence).

This rearrangement joins TRBV28 to TRBJ2-3; 11 nucleotides align to TRBD2. CDR3 length equals 15 residues. The ends lost 5 bases at V and 5 bases at J; junction bases unmatched: 6. Germline CDR1 is MDHEN and CDR2 is SYDVKM. The chain's CDR3 is CASSLAGGAQDTQYF. CDR3 DNA sequence: TGTGCCAGCAGTCTAGCGGGAGGTGCACAAGATACGCAGTATTTT. The full variable domain, completed using reference TRBV28 and TRBJ2-3, is DVKVTQSSRYLVKRTGEKVFLECVQDMDHENMFWYRQDPGLGLRLIYFSYDVKMKEKGDIPEGYSVSREKKERFSLILESASTNQTSMYLCASSLAGGAQDTQYFGPGTRLTVL.

The chain has TRBV18 and TRBJ1-2; 7 nucleotides align to TRBD1. Germline V CDR1 and CDR2: KGHSH, LQKENI. The ends lost 4 bases at V and 2 bases at J; junction bases unmatched: 13. This CDR3 is built from 17 residues. CDR3 sequence (DNA): TGTGCCAGCTCACTGTCGGTTACTCTGACAGGGAACTATGGCTACACCTTC. Translated, it gives CASSLSVTLTGNYGYTF.